The text below deals with one TCR beta chain. The sample belongs to a study of blood T cells in healthy people across ages. A second PCR of about 6 to 11 cycles used a sample-barcoded 5' primer and a J-beta primer mix. Each cDNA molecule carried a tag from a template-switch adaptor that contained 12 random nucleotides. MiXCR, run by TCRdb on the 5' RACE reads, gives a single entry per CDR3 protein. The table shows around 1,500,000 distinct CDR3 sequences, with approximately 38% occurring only once. The receptor comes from a woman aged 18-29 years in good health. The source material was blood.

The CDR3 sequence is CASSSPTAKKYNEQFF. The CDR3 DNA reads as TGTGCCAGCAGTTCTCCGACGGCAAAGAAATACAATGAGCAGTTCTTC. The genes are TRBV6-6 and TRBJ2-1; no reliable D call. Trimming cost V 4 bases and J 4 bases, with 17 bases left between them. The CDR3 has 16 amino acids. Per the germline V gene, CDR1 is MNHNY and CDR2 is SVGAGI (reference sequence).